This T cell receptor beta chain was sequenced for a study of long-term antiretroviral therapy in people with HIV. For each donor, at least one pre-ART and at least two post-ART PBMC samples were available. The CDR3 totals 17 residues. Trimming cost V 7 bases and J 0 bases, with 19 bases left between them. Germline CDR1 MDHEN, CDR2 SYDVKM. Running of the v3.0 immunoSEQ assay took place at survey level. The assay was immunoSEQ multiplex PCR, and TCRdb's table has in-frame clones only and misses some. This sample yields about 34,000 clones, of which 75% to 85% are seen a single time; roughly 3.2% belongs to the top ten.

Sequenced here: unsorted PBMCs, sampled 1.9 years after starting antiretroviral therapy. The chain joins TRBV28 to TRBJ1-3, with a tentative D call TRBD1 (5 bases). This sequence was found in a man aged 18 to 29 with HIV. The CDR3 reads CASTSGGIGVSGNTIYF. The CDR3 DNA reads TGTGCCAGCACCTCGGGGGGGATAGGGGTCTCTGGAAACACCATATATTTT.